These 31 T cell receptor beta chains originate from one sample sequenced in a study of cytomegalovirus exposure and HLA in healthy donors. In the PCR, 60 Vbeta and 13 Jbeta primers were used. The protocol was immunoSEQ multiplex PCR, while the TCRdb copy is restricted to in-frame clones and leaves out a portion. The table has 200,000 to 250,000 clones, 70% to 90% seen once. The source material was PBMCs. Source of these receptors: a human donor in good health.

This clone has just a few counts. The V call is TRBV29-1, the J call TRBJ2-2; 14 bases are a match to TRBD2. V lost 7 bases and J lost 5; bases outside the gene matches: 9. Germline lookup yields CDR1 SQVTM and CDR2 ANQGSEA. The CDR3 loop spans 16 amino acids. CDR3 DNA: TGCAGCGCCTCCGGGACTAGCGGGAGAGGTACCGGGGAGCTGTTTTTT. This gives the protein CSASGTSGRGTGELFF.

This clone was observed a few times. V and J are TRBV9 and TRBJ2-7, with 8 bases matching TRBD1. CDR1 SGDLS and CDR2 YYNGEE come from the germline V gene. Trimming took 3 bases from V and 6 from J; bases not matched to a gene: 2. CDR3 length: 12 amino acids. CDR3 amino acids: CASSADRGEQYF. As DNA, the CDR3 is TGTGCCAGCAGCGCAGACAGGGGCGAGCAGTACTTC.

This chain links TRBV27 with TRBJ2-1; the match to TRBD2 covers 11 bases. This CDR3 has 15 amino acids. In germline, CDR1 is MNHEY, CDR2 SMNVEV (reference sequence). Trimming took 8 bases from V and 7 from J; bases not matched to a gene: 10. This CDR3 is CASGSLAGGRNEQFF. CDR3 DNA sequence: TGTGCCAGCGGTAGTCTAGCGGGAGGACGTAATGAGCAGTTCTTC.

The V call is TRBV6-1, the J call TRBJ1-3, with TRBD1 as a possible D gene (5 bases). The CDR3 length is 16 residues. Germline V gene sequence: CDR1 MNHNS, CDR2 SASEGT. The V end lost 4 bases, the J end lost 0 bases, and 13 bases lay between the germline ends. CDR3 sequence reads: CASSAQATPSGNTIYF. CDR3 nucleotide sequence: TGTGCCAGCAGTGCACAGGCAACCCCCTCTGGAAACACCATATATTTT.

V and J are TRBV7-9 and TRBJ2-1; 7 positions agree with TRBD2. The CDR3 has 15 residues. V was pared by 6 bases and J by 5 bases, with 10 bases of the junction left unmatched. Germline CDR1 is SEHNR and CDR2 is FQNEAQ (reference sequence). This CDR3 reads CASSFDTSAHNEQFF. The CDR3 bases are TGTGCCAGCAGTTTCGATACTAGCGCACACAATGAGCAGTTCTTC.

CDR3 sequence (DNA): TGTGCCAGCAAAAAAGGAGTTGTGACTAATGAAAAACTGTTTTTT. Its translation is CASKKGVVTNEKLFF. The chain couples TRBV6-5 to TRBJ1-4; D not resolved. The CDR3 extends over 15 amino acids. Germline V gives CDR1 MNHEY, CDR2 SVGAGI. The ends were cut back, 7 bases at V and 2 bases at J, with 14 bases in the middle.

CDR3 residues: CASSLGQAFEAFF. DNA for the CDR3: TGTGCCAGCAGCTTAGGACAGGCCTTTGAAGCTTTCTTT. This rearrangement joins TRBV7-9 to TRBJ1-1, with D possibly being TRBD1 (6 bases). CDR3 size: 13 residues. Germline V gives CDR1 SEHNR, CDR2 FQNEAQ (reference sequence). V was clipped by 1 base and J by 7 bases, with 10 bases between them.

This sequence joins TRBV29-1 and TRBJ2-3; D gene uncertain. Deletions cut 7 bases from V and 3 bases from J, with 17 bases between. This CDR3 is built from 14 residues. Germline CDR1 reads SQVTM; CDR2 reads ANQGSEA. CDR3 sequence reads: CSAFSFMSTDTQYF. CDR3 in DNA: TGCAGCGCGTTCTCGTTTATGAGTACAGATACGCAGTATTTT.

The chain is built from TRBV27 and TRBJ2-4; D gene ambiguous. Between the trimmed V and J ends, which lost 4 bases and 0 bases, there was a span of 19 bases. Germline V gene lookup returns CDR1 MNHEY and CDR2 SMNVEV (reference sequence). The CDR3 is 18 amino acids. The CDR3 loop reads CASSSPATSGLAKNIQYF. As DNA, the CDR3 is TGTGCCAGCAGTTCCCCAGCGACCAGTGGTCTAGCCAAAAACATTCAGTACTTC.

This CDR3 is CASSFGLLSYEQYF. CDR3 DNA sequence: TGTGCCAGCAGCTTCGGACTGTTATCCTACGAGCAGTACTTC. This chain connects TRBV7-8 to TRBJ2-7; D is possibly TRBD2 (5 bases). V was pared by 3 bases and J by 1 base, with 10 bases between. The CDR3 loop spans 14 amino acids. Germline V gene lookup returns CDR1 SGHVS and CDR2 FQNEAQ.

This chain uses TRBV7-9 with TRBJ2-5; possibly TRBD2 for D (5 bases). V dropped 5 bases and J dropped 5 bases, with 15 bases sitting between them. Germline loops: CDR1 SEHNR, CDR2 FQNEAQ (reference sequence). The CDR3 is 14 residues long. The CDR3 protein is CASSHATMVETQYF. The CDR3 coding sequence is TGTGCCAGCAGCCACGCGACTATGGTGGAGACCCAGTACTTC.

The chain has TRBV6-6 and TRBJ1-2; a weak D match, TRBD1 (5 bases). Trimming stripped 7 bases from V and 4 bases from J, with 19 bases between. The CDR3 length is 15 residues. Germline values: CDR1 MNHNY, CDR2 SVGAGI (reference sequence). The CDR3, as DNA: TGTGCCAGCATCCTCGCCCAAAGACAGTCCTATGGCTACACCTTC. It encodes CASILAQRQSYGYTF.

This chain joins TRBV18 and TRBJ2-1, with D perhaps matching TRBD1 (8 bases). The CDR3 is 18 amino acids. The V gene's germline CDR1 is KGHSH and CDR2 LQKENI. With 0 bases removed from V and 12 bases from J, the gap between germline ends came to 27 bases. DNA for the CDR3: TGTGCCAGCTCACCACCTCTACTTCAGGGGGCGCGGGGGCGTTGGCAGTTCTTC. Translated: CASSPPLLQGARGRWQFF.

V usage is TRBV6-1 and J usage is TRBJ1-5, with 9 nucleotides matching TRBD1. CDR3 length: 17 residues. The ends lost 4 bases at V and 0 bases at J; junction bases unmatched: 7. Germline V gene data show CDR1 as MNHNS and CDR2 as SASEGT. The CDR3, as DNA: TGTGCCAGCAGTGCCCGTGGGGACAGGGCTAGCAATCAGCCCCAGCATTTT. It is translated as CASSARGDRASNQPQHF.

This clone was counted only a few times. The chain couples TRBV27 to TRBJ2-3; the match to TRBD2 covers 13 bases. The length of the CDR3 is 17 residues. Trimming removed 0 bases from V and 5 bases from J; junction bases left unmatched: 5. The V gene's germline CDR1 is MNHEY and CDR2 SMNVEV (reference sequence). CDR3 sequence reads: CASSLSSLAGGVDTQYF. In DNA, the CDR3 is TGTGCCAGCAGTTTATCGTCACTAGCGGGAGGGGTAGATACGCAGTATTTT.

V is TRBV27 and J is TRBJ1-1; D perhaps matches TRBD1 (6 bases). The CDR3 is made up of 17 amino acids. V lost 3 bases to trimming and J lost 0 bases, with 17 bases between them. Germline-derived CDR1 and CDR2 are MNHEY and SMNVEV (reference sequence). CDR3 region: CASSLLPQGKMNTEAFF. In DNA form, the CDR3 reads TGTGCCAGCAGTTTGCTCCCGCAGGGGAAGATGAACACTGAAGCTTTCTTT.

The chain's CDR3 is CASSERQGWSGANVLTF. The DNA of the CDR3 is TGTGCCAGCAGTGAGAGACAGGGTTGGTCTGGGGCCAACGTCCTGACTTTC. The chain is built from TRBV27 and TRBJ2-6; 7 bases are a match to TRBD1. Germline V gives CDR1 MNHEY, CDR2 SMNVEV (reference sequence). J gave up 1 base and V 5 bases, and 8 bases lay outside the gene matches. This CDR3 spans 17 amino acids.

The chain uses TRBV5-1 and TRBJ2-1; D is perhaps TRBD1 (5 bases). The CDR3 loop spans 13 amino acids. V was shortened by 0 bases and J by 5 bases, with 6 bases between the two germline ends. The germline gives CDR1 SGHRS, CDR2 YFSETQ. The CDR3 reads CASSLGRDNEQFF. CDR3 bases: TGCGCCAGCAGCTTGGGCAGGGACAATGAGCAGTTCTTC.

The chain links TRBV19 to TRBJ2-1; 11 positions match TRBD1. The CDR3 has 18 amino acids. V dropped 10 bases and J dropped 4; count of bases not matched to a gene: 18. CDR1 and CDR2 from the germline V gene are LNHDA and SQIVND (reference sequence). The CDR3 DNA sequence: TGTGCCACCCAATCCAACCTTCCGGGACAGGGGGGTTACAATGAGCAGTTCTTC. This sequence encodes CATQSNLPGQGGYNEQFF.

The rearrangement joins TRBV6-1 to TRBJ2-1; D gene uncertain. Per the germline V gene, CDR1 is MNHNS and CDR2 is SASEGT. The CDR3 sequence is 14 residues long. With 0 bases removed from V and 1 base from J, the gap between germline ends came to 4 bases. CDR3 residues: CASSEAASYNEQFF. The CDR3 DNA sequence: TGTGCCAGCAGTGAAGCGGCATCCTACAATGAGCAGTTCTTC.

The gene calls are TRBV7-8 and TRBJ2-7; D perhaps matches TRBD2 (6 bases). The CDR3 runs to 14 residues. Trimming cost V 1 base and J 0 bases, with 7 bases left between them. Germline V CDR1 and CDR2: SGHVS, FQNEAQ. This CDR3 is CASSLGGISYEQYF. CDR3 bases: TGTGCCAGCAGCTTAGGCGGGATCTCCTACGAGCAGTACTTC.

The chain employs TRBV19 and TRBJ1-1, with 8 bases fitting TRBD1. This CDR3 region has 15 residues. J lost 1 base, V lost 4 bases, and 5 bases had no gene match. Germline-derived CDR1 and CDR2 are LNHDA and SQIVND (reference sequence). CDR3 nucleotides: TGTGCCAGTAGTAGGGGGACAGGAGAGAACACTGAAGCTTTCTTT. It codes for CASSRGTGENTEAFF.

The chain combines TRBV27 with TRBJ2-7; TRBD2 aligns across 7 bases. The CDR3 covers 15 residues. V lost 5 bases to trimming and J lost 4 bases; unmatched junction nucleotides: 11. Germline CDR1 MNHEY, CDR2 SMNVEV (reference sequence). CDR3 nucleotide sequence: TGTGCCAGCAGTCCTACTAGCGCCGGCGTGTACGAGCAGTACTTC. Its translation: CASSPTSAGVYEQYF.

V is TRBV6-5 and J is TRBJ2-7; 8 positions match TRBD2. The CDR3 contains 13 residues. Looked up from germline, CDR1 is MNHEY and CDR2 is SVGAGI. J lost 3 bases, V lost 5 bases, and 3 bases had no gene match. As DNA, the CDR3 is TGTGCCAGCAGTACCGGGACTAGCTACGAGCAGTACTTC. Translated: CASSTGTSYEQYF.

CDR3: CASSLEPSGYTGELFF. As DNA, the CDR3 is TGTGCCAGCAGCTTAGAGCCCAGCGGATACACCGGGGAGCTGTTTTTT. The V call is TRBV11-2, the J call TRBJ2-2; the D gene is possibly TRBD2 (5 bases). Trimming cost V 0 bases and J 3 bases, with 11 bases left between them. Germline V gene lookup returns CDR1 SGHAT and CDR2 FQNNGV. The CDR3 length is 16 residues. The whole variable domain, remainder taken from reference TRBV11-2 and TRBJ2-2, is EAGVAQSPRYKIIEKRQSVAFWCNPISGHATLYWYQQILGQGPKLLIQFQNNGVVDDSQLPKDRFSAERLKGVDSTLKIQPAKLEDSAVYLCASSLEPSGYTGELFFGEGSRLTVL.

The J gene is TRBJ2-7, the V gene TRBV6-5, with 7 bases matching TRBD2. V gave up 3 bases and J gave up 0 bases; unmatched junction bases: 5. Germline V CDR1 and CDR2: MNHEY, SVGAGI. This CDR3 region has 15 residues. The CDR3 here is CASSYAGVHSYEQYF. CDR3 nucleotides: TGTGCCAGCAGTTATGCGGGGGTTCACTCCTACGAGCAGTACTTC.

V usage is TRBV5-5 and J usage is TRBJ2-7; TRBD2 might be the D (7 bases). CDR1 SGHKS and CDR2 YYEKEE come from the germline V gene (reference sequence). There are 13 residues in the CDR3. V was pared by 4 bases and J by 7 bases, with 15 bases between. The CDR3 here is CASSRVGGHEQYF. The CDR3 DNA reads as TGTGCCAGCAGCCGCGTGGGGGGGCATGAGCAGTACTTC.

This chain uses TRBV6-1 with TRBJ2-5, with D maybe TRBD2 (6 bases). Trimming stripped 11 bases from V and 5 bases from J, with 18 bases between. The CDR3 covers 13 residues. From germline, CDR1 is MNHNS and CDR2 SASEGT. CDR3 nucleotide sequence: TGTGCCCCCGTTGTTGAGAGCGGGGAGACCCAGTACTTC. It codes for CAPVVESGETQYF.

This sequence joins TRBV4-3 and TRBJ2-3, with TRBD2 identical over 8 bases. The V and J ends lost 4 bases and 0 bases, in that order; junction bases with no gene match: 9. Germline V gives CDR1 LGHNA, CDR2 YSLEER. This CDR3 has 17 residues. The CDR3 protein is CASSLTRASGSTDTQYF. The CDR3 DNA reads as TGCGCCAGCAGCCTGACTCGGGCTAGCGGGAGCACAGATACGCAGTATTTT.

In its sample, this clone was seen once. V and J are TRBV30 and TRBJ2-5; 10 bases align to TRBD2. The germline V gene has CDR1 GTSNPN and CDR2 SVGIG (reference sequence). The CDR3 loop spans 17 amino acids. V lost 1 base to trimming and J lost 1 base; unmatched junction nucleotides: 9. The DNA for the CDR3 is TGTGCCTGGAGTGCAGAGCGGGAGGGCCCCCCCCAAGAGACCCAGTACTTC. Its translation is CAWSAEREGPPQETQYF.

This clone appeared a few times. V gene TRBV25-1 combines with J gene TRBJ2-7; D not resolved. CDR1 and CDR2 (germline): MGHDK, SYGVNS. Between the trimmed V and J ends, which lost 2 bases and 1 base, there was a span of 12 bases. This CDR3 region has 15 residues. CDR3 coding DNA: TGTGCCAGCAGTGAAAGTCAGGTTCTGTCCTACGAGCAGTACTTC. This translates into CASSESQVLSYEQYF.